These T cell receptor beta chains were read from a single sample in a study of T-cell memory formation after mild COVID-19. One entry per CDR3 protein results from TCRdb running MiXCR on the 5' RACE reads. Here the sample spans hundreds of thousands of distinct CDR3 sequences, roughly 22% being singletons. What was sequenced was PBMCs or a T cell subset sorted from them (not recorded which). All receptors come from an adult woman who had mild COVID-19 (a few samples of this study predate the infection). Cell type and time point are not known. Both conserved end residues are part of each CDR3. The D gene is left open where the match is weak. Some rows mark clone size as missing; the rest say once, few, many or name a class of expanded clone.

TRBJ2-2,NA,TRBV20-1,NA,TGCAGTGCTAGATCCCTGTCGAGCGGCGGTGGCACCGGGGAGCTGTTTTTT,CSARSLSSGGGTGELFF
TRBJ2-3,NA,TRBV7-6,few,TGTGCCAGCAGCCCTGCATATACTGGTCCAGATACGCAGTATTTT,CASSPAYTGPDTQYF
TRBJ2-1,NA,TRBV5-1,few,TGCGCCAGCAGCTTGGCTAACTCACTCGAGTACAATGAGCAGTTCTTC,CASSLANSLEYNEQFF
TRBJ1-1,NA,TRBV29-1,NA,TGCAGCGTTGTTATGGGGGCGTACACTGAAGCTTTCTTT,CSVVMGAYTEAFF
TRBJ2-3,NA,TRBV7-9,few,TGTGCCAGCAGCTTAAGAGGTCTAGGCGGCACAGATACGCAGTATTTT,CASSLRGLGGTDTQYF
TRBJ2-1,NA,TRBV5-1,NA,TGCGCCAGCAGCTTGGCCGGCGACCTATACAATGAGCAGTTCTTC,CASSLAGDLYNEQFF
TRBJ2-1,TRBD1,TRBV5-1,few,TGCGCCAGCAGCTTGGAGACAGGGGGCAGGAATGAGCAGTTCTTC,CASSLETGGRNEQFF
TRBJ2-2,NA,TRBV5-4,once,TGTGCCAGCAGCTTGGACAGCGGAAACACCGGGGAGCTGTTTTTT,CASSLDSGNTGELFF
TRBJ1-2,NA,TRBV12-3/TRBV12-4,NA,NA,CASSLVGTGSTF
TRBJ2-7,NA,TRBV29-1,few,TGCAGCGGGGGAAGGGGGGCATACGAGCAGTACTTC,CSGGRGAYEQYF
TRBJ2-1,TRBD2,TRBV12-3/TRBV12-4,few,TGTGCCAGCAGTCTCAGAGGCCTGTGGACTAGCGGGCACAATGAGCAGTTCTTC,CASSLRGLWTSGHNEQFF
TRBJ2-2,NA,TRBV6-1,few,TGTGCCAGCAGTCTAGAAGCGGGGAACACCGGGGAGCTGTTTTTT,CASSLEAGNTGELFF
TRBJ2-3,TRBD2,TRBV13,NA,TGTGCCAGCCTGACTAGCGGCTCAGATACGCAGTATTTT,CASLTSGSDTQYF
TRBJ2-2,NA,TRBV4-2,few,TGTGCCAGCAGCCAAGACGAACTAGCCGGGGAGCTGTTTTTT,CASSQDELAGELFF
TRBJ2-2,TRBD2,TRBV7-2,few,TGTGCCAGCAGCCGTTTTCGACTAGCCCACGGGGAGCTGTTTTTT,CASSRFRLAHGELFF
TRBJ1-6,NA,TRBV6-5,few,TGTGCCAGCAGTTACGATGGATCACCCCTCCACTTT,CASSYDGSPLHF
TRBJ2-1,TRBD2,TRBV7-8,NA,TGTGCCAGCAGCCCACAAAGCGGGAGGGCGGGCGATGAGCAGTTCTTC,CASSPQSGRAGDEQFF
TRBJ2-3,TRBD1,TRBV7-2,few,TGTGCCAGCAGCTTAACCGGGACAGGGTCGTATTTT,CASSLTGTGSYF
TRBJ1-4,NA,TRBV4-2,few,TGTGCCAGCAGCCAATTACAGGGATATGGTGAAAAACTGTTTTTT,CASSQLQGYGEKLFF
TRBJ2-7,TRBD1,TRBV29-1,NA,TGCAGCGTTGATCAGGGGGTGGGTGAGCAGTACTTC,CSVDQGVGEQYF
TRBJ2-3,NA,TRBV4-1,NA,TGCGCCAGCAGCCCCCCCATGGCGTTCGCGATGCAGTATTTT,CASSPPMAFAMQYF
TRBJ1-3,TRBD1,TRBV7-9,NA,TGTGCCAGCCGCCAGGGGGATGCTGGAAACACCATATATTTT,CASRQGDAGNTIYF
TRBJ2-3,TRBD2,TRBV5-1,NA,TGCGCCAGCAGCGACCCGGGACTAGCGGGAGGGCGCACAGATACGCAGTATTTT,CASSDPGLAGGRTDTQYF
TRBJ2-7,NA,TRBV5-6,NA,TGTGCCAGCAGTTGGGGGGTTTCCACCTACGAGCAGTACTTC,CASSWGVSTYEQYF
TRBJ2-1,NA,TRBV18,NA,TGTGCCAGCTCACCACTTCCGCGGGGTCAGGGTGAGCAGTTCTTC,CASSPLPRGQGEQFF
TRBJ1-1,NA,TRBV5-1,NA,TGCGCCAGCAGGCGCTCCGACGGGTACACTGAAGCTTTCTTT,CASRRSDGYTEAFF
TRBJ2-7,TRBD1,TRBV4-1,many,TGCGCCAGCAGCCAGCCGGGGGGGACAGGGGGTTTCTACGAGCAGTACTTC,CASSQPGGTGGFYEQYF
TRBJ2-1,NA,TRBV20-1,many,TGCAGTGCTAGAGATCCAGACACCCGCTCCTACAATGAGCAGTTCTTC,CSARDPDTRSYNEQFF
TRBJ1-1,NA,TRBV7-9,many,TGTGCCAGCAGCTTAAGGGACGGCCAGAACACTGAAGCTTTCTTT,CASSLRDGQNTEAFF
TRBJ2-7,NA,TRBV2,few,TGTGCCAGCACCAAGGACAGCGTCGATTCCTACGAGCAGTACTTC,CASTKDSVDSYEQYF
TRBJ2-3,NA,TRBV20-1,few,TGCAGTGCTACCCGGACTGGCACAGATACGCAGTATTTT,CSATRTGTDTQYF
TRBJ2-5,NA,TRBV19,few,TGTGCCAGTAGTATAGATTTAGTCAGGGTTGGCCAAGAGACCCAGTACTTC,CASSIDLVRVGQETQYF
TRBJ1-3,NA,TRBV6-6,few,TGTGCCAGCAGTCCAGGGTCCCCGGGGGACACCATATATTTT,CASSPGSPGDTIYF
TRBJ2-3,TRBD2,TRBV20-1,few,TGCAGTGCTCACCCTAAGGAGCGGGGGGACTTTAGAGATACGCAGTATTTT,CSAHPKERGDFRDTQYF
TRBJ2-7,TRBD2,TRBV7-2,few,TGTGCCAGCAGCTTGAGCGGGAGGAGCTCCGAGCAGTACTTC,CASSLSGRSSEQYF
TRBJ2-7,NA,TRBV5-6,NA,TGTGCCAGCAGCCGGCCTACTGGGGTTTACGAGCAGTACTTC,CASSRPTGVYEQYF
TRBJ1-5,TRBD1,TRBV18,NA,TGTGCCAGCTCACCGACGGCTTCGGGTTGGGACAGGGGGCCCGATCAGCCCCAGCATTTT,CASSPTASGWDRGPDQPQHF
TRBJ2-7,NA,TRBV29-1,NA,TGCAGCGTTGAAAGGGAAGACTCCCTCTCCTACGAGCAGTACTTC,CSVEREDSLSYEQYF
TRBJ2-1,TRBD1,TRBV29-1,few,TGCAGCGTTGAAGAGGACAGGAGCTCCTACAATGAGCAGTTCTTC,CSVEEDRSSYNEQFF
TRBJ2-7,TRBD1,TRBV5-6,many,TGTGCCAGCAGCTTATACCGGGGACAGGCGAGATACGAGCAGTACTTC,CASSLYRGQARYEQYF
TRBJ2-7,NA,TRBV10-3,NA,TGTGCCATCAGTGAGTCGATCCAGGGCGCCTACGAGCAGTACTTC,CAISESIQGAYEQYF